This T cell receptor beta chain was recorded in a study of CD8+ T cells in alopecia areata. Turning to the study itself: Scoring of severity for treated patients was based on percentage of affected scalp area.

Findings and limits, study-wide: Numerous clones, expanded in lesions, remained in scalp and blood during tofacitinib.

Treatment meaning: oral pan-JAK inhibitor, 5-10 mg twice daily. In alopecia areata patients, both lesional scalp punch biopsies and peripheral blood were collected. In regard to this clone: Its antigen is currently unknown.

RNA was isolated and reverse transcribed to cDNA, the sequencing template. TCRdb's table, derived via immunoSEQ multiplex PCR, lists solely in-frame clones and lacks some. The repertoire consists of about 210,000 clones, with approximately 70% occurring once and the leading ten covering 0.95% to 1.5%. The V end lost 4 bases, the J end lost 8 bases, and 9 bases lay between the germline ends. This CDR3 comprises 11 residues. The germline gives CDR1 SGDLS, CDR2 YYNGEE. The rearrangement links TRBV9 to TRBJ1-2; no clear D gene. The sequence was obtained from a human donor with alopecia areata. Sequencing was performed on CD4+ T cells sorted from blood, taken between weeks 43 and 45, from a patient treated with tofacitinib. DNA of the CDR3: TGTGCCAGCAGCTTGGGGATGGGCTACACCTTC. Protein product: CASSLGMGYTF.